The sequence of this TCR beta chain was determined in a study of beta chain features in type 1 diabetes. Background on the study: Some 99 million sorted cells were examined across all samples.

On this clone itself: Antigen: not known.

There are 11 residues in the CDR3. Germline CDR1 is MDHEN and CDR2 is SYDVKM. Deletions cut 8 bases from V and 1 base from J, with 5 bases between. Reverse transcribing all isolated RNA meant expressed TCRB transcripts were sequenced. Measured with immunoSEQ multiplex PCR; TCRdb has only the in-frame clones, and not every one. The data contain roughly 53,000 clones, roughly 41% of them singletons. Findings and limits, study-wide: TCRB CDR3s from Type 1 diabetes patients were moderately but significantly shorter in all four CD4+ subsets. The question left open here concerned HLA type influencing TCRB rearrangement.

The sample taken for sequencing was Tregs from blood. The chain has TRBV28 and TRBJ2-5; D is ambiguous. This TCR was recovered from a man aged 25 to 45 with type 1 diabetes. The chain's CDR3 is CASGPQETQYF. The CDR3, as DNA: TGTGCCAGCGGCCCCCAAGAGACCCAGTACTTC.